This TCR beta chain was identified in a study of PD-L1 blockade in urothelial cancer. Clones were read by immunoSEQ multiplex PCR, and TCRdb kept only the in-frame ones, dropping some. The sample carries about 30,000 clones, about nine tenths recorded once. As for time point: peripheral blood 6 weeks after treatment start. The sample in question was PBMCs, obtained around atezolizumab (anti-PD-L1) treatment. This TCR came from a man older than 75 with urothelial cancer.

The CDR3 here is CASSTGFAGANVLTF. CDR3 nucleotides: TGCGCCAGCAGCACAGGGTTTGCTGGGGCCAACGTCCTGACTTTC. The chain employs TRBV10-1 and TRBJ2-6; D perhaps matches TRBD1 (6 bases). V lost 6 bases and J 2 bases, leaving 11 bases between the germline ends. The CDR3 length is 15 residues. In germline, CDR1 is WNHNN, CDR2 SYGVQD (reference sequence).